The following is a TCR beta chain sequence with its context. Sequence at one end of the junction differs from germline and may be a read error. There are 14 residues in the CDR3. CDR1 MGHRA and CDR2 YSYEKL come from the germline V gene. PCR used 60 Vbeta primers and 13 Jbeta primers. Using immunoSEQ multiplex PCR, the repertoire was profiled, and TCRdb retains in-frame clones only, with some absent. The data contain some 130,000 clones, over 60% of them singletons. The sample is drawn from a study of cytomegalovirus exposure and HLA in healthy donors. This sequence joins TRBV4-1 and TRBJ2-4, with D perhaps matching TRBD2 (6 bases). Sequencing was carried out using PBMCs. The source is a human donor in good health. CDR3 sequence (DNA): TGCGCCAGCAGCCCCGGCTGGGTAGGGACTCCTAGGGTCTTC. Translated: CASSPGWVGTPRVF.